Listed here is a single T cell receptor beta chain. Its antigen is not identified. In the original workflow: ImmunoSEQ supplied junction-only sequences lacking quality scores, so filtering was different. Only in-frame clones appear in the TCRdb table, and some are missing; sequencing was by immunoSEQ multiplex PCR. That table supplies the V and J calls and clone size; D and trimming were determined from the DNA. This sample has roughly 2 million clones; about 95% occur once, and the top ten carry about 1.1%. The CDR3 is 15 amino acids. The ends lost 3 bases at V and 3 bases at J; junction bases unmatched: 3. Germline V lookup: CDR1 SGHDN, CDR2 FVKESK. The entry originates in a study of shared clonotypes between healthy human individuals. Study findings and constraints: Naive subsets usually exceeded memory subsets in estimated richness.

It was CD45RO-negative cells, positively selected for CCR7, that made up naive CD8 cells, with terminally differentiated effector memory CD45RA+ cells excluded. The sample was naive CD8+ T cells sorted from blood. The chain employs TRBV14 and TRBJ2-7, with TRBD2 matching over 12 bases. The origin of this receptor is a man between 18 and 29 years old in good health. In DNA form, the CDR3 reads TGTGCCAGCAGCCACCCGGGACTAGCGGGCTACGAGCAGTACTTC. Protein product: CASSHPGLAGYEQYF.